There are many counts of the clone carrying this TCR beta chain. What it recognizes is unknown. The data stem from a study of T cells after posttransplantation cyclophosphamide. On the day of bone marrow donation, the related graft donor provided peripheral blood. Measured with immunoSEQ multiplex PCR; TCRdb has only the in-frame clones, and not every one. This table holds tens of thousands of clones with no singletons; the top ten claim roughly 2.3%. Study-wide findings and caveats: Skin or GI-infiltrating T cells shared few TRB sequences with blood.

The V end lost 4 bases, the J end lost 3 bases, and 9 bases lay between the germline ends. The CDR3 runs to 13 residues. Germline V lookup: CDR1 MNHNS, CDR2 SASEGT. The source is a man aged 40-49 years in good health, CMV-negative, and a related stem cell transplant donor. The source material was PBMCs. The chain uses TRBV6-1 and TRBJ1-1; D not certain. As DNA, the CDR3 is TGTGCCAGCAGTGTGGAGTACTACACTGAAGCTTTCTTT. It codes for CASSVEYYTEAFF.